This TCR beta chain was sequenced during a study of patients and donors after allogeneic stem cell transplantation. TCRdb fed the RT-PCR reads into MiXCR, producing one record per CDR3 protein. This table has around 150,000 distinct CDR3 sequences, roughly 30% appearing once. This CDR3 is built from 12 residues. Germline V gene sequence: CDR1 SGHKS, CDR2 YYEKEE (reference sequence). Trimming removed 4 bases at V and 8 bases at J, with 10 bases between. The source of this sequence is a human donor who was either an allogeneic HSCT recipient or a stem cell or donor lymphocyte infusion donor (not recorded which). It is not recorded whose cells these are; they may come from a transplant donor. The chain employs TRBV5-5 and TRBJ2-1; D gene ambiguous. The sample taken for sequencing was blood, either unsorted or a sorted T cell fraction (not recorded which). CDR3 region: CASSHNLHEQFF. CDR3 DNA: TGTGCCAGCAGCCACAACCTTCATGAGCAGTTCTTC.